This T cell receptor beta chain was observed in a study of response to subunit inactivated influenza vaccine. This clonotype was detected a few times. The antigen is not known. V shed 8 bases and J shed 5 bases, with 12 bases lying between them. The CDR3 consists of 13 residues. One entry per CDR3 protein results from TCRdb running MiXCR on the RT-PCR reads. The table shows some 500,000 distinct CDR3 sequences, with roughly 13% occurring only once. Overall study results and limits: The authors put forward the suggestion that each seasonal influenza vaccination may bring in only a limited number of new T cells.

This TCR came from a man between 45 and 60 years old who received an inactivated influenza vaccine. The rearrangement joins TRBV12-3 or TRBV12-4 to TRBJ1-4; possible D gene TRBD1, 5 bases. The specimen comprised PBMCs from blood, sampled around seven weeks after vaccination. CDR3 amino acids: CASRPGRNEKLFF. For the CDR3, the DNA is TGTGCCAGCCGCCCGGGACGGAATGAAAAACTGTTTTTT.